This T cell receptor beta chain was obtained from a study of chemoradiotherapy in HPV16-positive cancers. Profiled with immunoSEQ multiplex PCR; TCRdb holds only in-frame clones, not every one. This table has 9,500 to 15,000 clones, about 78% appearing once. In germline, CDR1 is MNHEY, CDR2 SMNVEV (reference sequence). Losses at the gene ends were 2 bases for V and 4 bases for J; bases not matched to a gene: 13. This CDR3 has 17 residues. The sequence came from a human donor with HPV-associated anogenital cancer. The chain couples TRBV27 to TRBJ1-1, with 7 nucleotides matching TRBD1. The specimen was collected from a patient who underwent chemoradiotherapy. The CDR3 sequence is CASSLQQGPRLGTEAFF. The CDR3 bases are TGTGCCAGCAGTTTACAACAGGGGCCGCGGTTGGGCACTGAAGCTTTCTTT.